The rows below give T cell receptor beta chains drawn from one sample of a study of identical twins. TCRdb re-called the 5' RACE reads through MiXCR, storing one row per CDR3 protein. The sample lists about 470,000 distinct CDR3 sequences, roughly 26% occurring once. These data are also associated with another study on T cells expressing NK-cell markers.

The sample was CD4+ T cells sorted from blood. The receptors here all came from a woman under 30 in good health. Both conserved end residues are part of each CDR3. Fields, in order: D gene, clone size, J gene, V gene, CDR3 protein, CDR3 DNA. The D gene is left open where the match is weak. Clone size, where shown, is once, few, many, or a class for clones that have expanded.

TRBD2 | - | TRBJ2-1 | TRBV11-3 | CASSSRIGLAGGIVEQFF | TGTGCCAGCAGTTCAAGAATTGGACTAGCGGGGGGTATCGTTGAGCAGTTCTTC
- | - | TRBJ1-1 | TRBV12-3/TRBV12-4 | CASSYQGFEAFF | TGTGCCAGCAGTTATCAGGGTTTTGAAGCTTTCTTT
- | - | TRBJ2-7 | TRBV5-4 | CASSLGGLVEQYF | TGTGCCAGCAGCTTGGGGGGTCTGGTCGAGCAGTACTTC
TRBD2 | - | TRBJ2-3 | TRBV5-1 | CASSLAGVSTQYF | TGCGCCAGCAGCTTAGCGGGAGTGTCAACGCAGTATTTT
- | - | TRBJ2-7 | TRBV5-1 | CASSPTGNYEQYF | TGCGCCAGCAGCCCTACGGGGAACTACGAGCAGTACTTC
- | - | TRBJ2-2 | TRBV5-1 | CASSLNGELFF | TGCGCCAGCAGCTTGAATGGGGAGCTGTTTTTT
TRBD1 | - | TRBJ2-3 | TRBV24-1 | CATSDPGQGGSTDTQYF | TGTGCCACCAGTGACCCCGGACAGGGTGGGAGCACAGATACGCAGTATTTT
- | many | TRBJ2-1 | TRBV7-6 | CASSLGPGDNNEQFF | TGTGCCAGCAGCTTAGGCCCGGGAGATAATAATGAGCAGTTCTTC
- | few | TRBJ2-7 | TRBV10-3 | CAITDSYEQYF | TGTGCCATCACTGACAGCTACGAGCAGTACTTC
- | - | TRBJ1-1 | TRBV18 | CASSLLQGENTEAFF | TGTGCCAGCTCACTACTACAGGGTGAGAACACTGAAGCTTTCTTT
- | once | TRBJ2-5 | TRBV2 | CASSQTPPETQYF | TGTGCCAGCAGTCAAACACCTCCGGAGACCCAGTACTTC
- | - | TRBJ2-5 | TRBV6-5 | CASTPRTQYF | TGTGCCAGCACCCCCCGAACCCAGTACTTC
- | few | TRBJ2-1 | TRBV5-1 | CASSVLSPGRLTYNEQFF | TGCGCCAGCAGCGTGCTATCGCCGGGGAGGTTAACCTACAATGAGCAGTTCTTC
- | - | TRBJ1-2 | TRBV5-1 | CASSNPPAGYTF | TGCGCCAGCAGCAATCCACCTGCAGGCTACACCTTC
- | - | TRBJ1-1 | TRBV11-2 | CASSLGEGAFF | TGTGCCAGCAGCTTAGGAGAGGGGGCTTTCTTT
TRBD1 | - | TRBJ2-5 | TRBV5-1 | CASSSTVQGAETQYF | TGCGCCAGCAGCTCGACTGTACAGGGGGCTGAGACCCAGTACTTC
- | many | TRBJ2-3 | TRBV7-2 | CASRPVGGPDTQYF | TGTGCCAGTCGTCCAGTCGGGGGGCCAGATACGCAGTATTTT
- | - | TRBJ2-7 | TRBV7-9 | CASSFTGINEQYF | TGTGCCAGCAGCTTTACAGGGATTAACGAGCAGTACTTC
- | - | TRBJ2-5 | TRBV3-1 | CASSQDDRFQETQYF | TGTGCCAGCAGCCAAGACGACAGATTCCAAGAGACCCAGTACTTC
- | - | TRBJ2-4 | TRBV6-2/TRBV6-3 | CASSDTTEVSGRNIQYF | TGTGCCAGCAGTGACACAACAGAGGTGAGCGGTAGGAACATTCAGTACTTC
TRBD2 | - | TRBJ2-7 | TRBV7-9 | CASSSLQGTRNEQYF | TGTGCCAGCAGCTCGCTCCAAGGGACTAGAAACGAGCAGTACTTC
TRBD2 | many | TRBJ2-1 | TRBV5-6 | CASSLPQREIYNEQFF | TGTGCCAGCAGCTTGCCCCAGCGGGAGATATACAATGAGCAGTTCTTC
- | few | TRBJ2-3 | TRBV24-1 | CATSDWDTDTQYF | TGTGCCACCAGTGACTGGGACACAGATACGCAGTATTTT
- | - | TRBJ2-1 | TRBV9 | CASGGGTPIGNEQFF | TGTGCCAGCGGGGGGGGGACACCCATTGGCAATGAGCAGTTCTTC
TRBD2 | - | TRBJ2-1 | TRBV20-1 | CSAPSASGSNEQFF | TGCAGTGCTCCTTCGGCTAGCGGGAGCAATGAGCAGTTCTTC
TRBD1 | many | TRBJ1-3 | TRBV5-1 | CASSLDRGGNTIYF | TGCGCCAGCAGCTTGGACAGGGGAGGAAACACCATATATTTT
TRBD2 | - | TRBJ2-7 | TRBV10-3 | CAIRNALAGVKEQYF | TGTGCCATCAGGAACGCTCTAGCGGGGGTGAAGGAGCAGTACTTC
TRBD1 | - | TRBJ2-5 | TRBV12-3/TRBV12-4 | CASSLHDRGPETQYF | TGTGCCAGCAGTCTCCACGACAGGGGGCCAGAGACCCAGTACTTC
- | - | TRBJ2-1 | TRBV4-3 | CASSLGPSGPLYNEQFF | TGCGCCAGCAGCCTCGGGCCATCGGGCCCATTGTACAATGAGCAGTTCTTC
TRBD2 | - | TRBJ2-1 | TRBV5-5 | CASSLVSSGRISEQFF | TGTGCCAGCAGCTTGGTGTCTAGCGGGAGGATATCTGAGCAGTTCTTC
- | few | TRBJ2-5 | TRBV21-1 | CASSNSGLLPSGYF | TGTGCCAGCAGCAACTCCGGGCTTCTACCATCGGGGTACTTC
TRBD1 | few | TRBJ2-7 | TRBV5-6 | CASSRQGTYEQYF | TGTGCCAGCAGCCGACAGGGGACCTACGAGCAGTACTTC
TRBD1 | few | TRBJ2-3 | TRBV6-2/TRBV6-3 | CASSWTGFSQYF | TGTGCCAGCAGTTGGACAGGGTTTTCGCAGTATTTT
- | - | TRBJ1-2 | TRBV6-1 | CASSQGSLNGYTF | TGTGCCAGCAGTCAGGGGTCCCTCAATGGCTACACCTTC
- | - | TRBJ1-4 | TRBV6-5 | CASSSGGRGGEKLFF | TGTGCCAGCAGTTCCGGCGGACGTGGAGGGGAAAAACTGTTTTTT
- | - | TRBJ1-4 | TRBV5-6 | CASSWGGGNEKLFF | TGTGCCAGCAGCTGGGGCGGGGGGAATGAAAAACTGTTTTTT
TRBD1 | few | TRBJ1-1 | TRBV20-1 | CSAPRQGGWTEAFF | TGCAGTGCTCCCCGACAGGGAGGGTGGACTGAAGCTTTCTTT
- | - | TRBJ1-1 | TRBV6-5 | CASSYSRGSTEAFF | TGTGCCAGCAGTTACTCTCGGGGGAGCACTGAAGCTTTCTTT